This is a list of T cell receptor beta chains from one sample in a study of spatial heterogeneity in lung cancer. TCRdb independently ran MiXCR on the 5' RACE reads; one entry per CDR3 protein. Of under 7,000 distinct CDR3 sequences listed, less than 9.5% are singletons. The sample was normal lung tissue next to the tumor, taken at surgery. These receptors all come from a female donor with early-stage non-small cell lung cancer. CDR3s include the opening cysteine and the closing phenylalanine or tryptophan. D genes are given only for firm matches. Part of the rows lack a size; the others show once, few, many or a class for expanded clones.

D	size	V	J	CDR3	DNA
-	few	TRBV3-1	TRBJ2-7	CASSQVDGGEQYF	TGTGCCAGCAGCCAAGTCGACGGCGGCGAGCAGTACTTC
-	medium-sized	TRBV3-1	TRBJ2-3	CASSQASTDTQYF	TGTGCCAGCAGCCAAGCCTCCACAGATACGCAGTATTTT
-	medium-sized	TRBV6-1	TRBJ1-6	CASSEISTGSPLHF	TGTGCCAGCAGTGAAATATCGACAGGTTCACCCCTCCACTTT
-	medium-sized	TRBV2	TRBJ1-5	CASRGDVGNQPQHF	TGTGCCAGCAGAGGGGACGTGGGAAATCAGCCCCAGCATTTT
-	medium-sized	TRBV3-1	TRBJ2-7	CASSQVGSDTPEQYF	TGTGCCAGCAGCCAAGTGGGATCGGACACACCAGAGCAGTACTTC
-	many	TRBV7-9	TRBJ2-5	CASSLHSGQETQYF	TGTGCCAGCAGCCTCCATTCTGGGCAAGAGACCCAGTACTTC
-	many	TRBV27	TRBJ1-1	CASSLGGTLRTEAFF	TGTGCCAGCAGTTTAGGTGGGACCCTGCGTACTGAAGCTTTCTTT
TRBD2	medium-sized	TRBV12-3/TRBV12-4	TRBJ2-7	CASSTGTSGSYEQYF	TGTGCCAGCAGCACCGGGACTAGCGGATCCTACGAGCAGTACTTC
-	-	TRBV7-9	TRBJ2-1	CVSSPALNEQFF	TGTGTCAGCAGCCCCGCGCTTAATGAGCAGTTCTTC
TRBD2	-	TRBV7-2	TRBJ2-2	CASSLGGGARTGELFF	TGTGCCAGCAGCTTGGGCGGGGGGGCGCGGACCGGGGAGCTGTTTTTT
-	many	TRBV29-1	TRBJ2-3	CSAGGGTDTQYF	TGCAGCGCCGGGGGTGGCACAGATACGCAGTATTTT
-	medium-sized	TRBV6-5	TRBJ1-5	CASRIREYSNQPQHF	TGTGCCAGCAGGATCCGCGAATATAGCAATCAGCCCCAGCATTTT
TRBD1	medium-sized	TRBV28	TRBJ1-2	CASSAGGAIRGYTF	TGTGCCAGCAGTGCAGGGGGCGCAATTCGGGGCTACACCTTC
TRBD1	few	TRBV28	TRBJ1-2	CASSLAGTGAGYTF	TGTGCCAGCAGTTTGGCTGGGACAGGGGCTGGCTACACCTTC
-	medium-sized	TRBV2	TRBJ1-5	CASSHDGNQPQHF	TGTGCCAGCAGCCACGACGGCAATCAGCCCCAGCATTTT
TRBD2	many	TRBV3-1	TRBJ2-6	CASSSGTSGGSGANVLTF	TGTGCCAGCAGTTCCGGGACTAGCGGGGGATCTGGGGCCAACGTCCTGACTTTC
TRBD1	many	TRBV3-1	TRBJ1-3	CASGQASSGNTIYF	TGTGCCAGCGGACAGGCCTCCTCTGGAAACACCATATATTTT
-	many	TRBV20-1	TRBJ1-4	CSAWAGGEKLFF	TGCAGTGCTTGGGCGGGGGGTGAAAAACTGTTTTTT
-	medium-sized	TRBV20-1	TRBJ2-7	CSAREVGEQYF	TGCAGTGCTAGAGAAGTAGGGGAGCAGTACTTC
-	many	TRBV5-6	TRBJ1-6	CASSLAQGNSPLHF	TGTGCCAGCAGCTTGGCACAGGGCAATTCACCCCTCCACTTT
-	-	TRBV18	TRBJ2-1	CASSTLDQADEQFF	TGTGCCAGCTCCACGCTAGACCAAGCGGATGAGCAGTTCTTC
TRBD1	medium-sized	TRBV20-1	TRBJ1-1	CSAVQGAPNEAFF	TGCAGTGCTGTACAGGGGGCCCCGAATGAAGCTTTCTTT
-	medium-sized	TRBV6-6	TRBJ1-1	CASSQRLNTEAFF	TGTGCCAGCAGTCAGCGATTGAACACTGAAGCTTTCTTT
-	-	TRBV7-2	TRBJ1-3	CASSARTSNSGNTIYF	TGTGCCAGCAGCGCCCGGACATCCAACTCTGGAAACACCATATATTTT
-	few	TRBV6-2/TRBV6-3	TRBJ2-1	CASSRYYQQFF	TGTGCCAGCAGCCGGTATTACCAGCAGTTCTTC
TRBD2	many	TRBV6-5	TRBJ2-3	CASSAGSSGGGTQYF	TGTGCCAGCAGTGCCGGTTCATCGGGGGGGGGCACGCAGTATTTT
-	many	TRBV28	TRBJ2-3	CASSLNGAPTDTQYF	TGTGCCAGCAGTTTAAACGGGGCCCCCACAGATACGCAGTATTTT
-	-	TRBV20-1	TRBJ1-4	CSAGRDAPPGELFF	TGCAGTGCTGGAAGGGACGCACCTCCGGGGGAACTGTTTTTT
TRBD1	many	TRBV7-8	TRBJ1-6	CASSGRTGANSPLHF	TGTGCCAGCAGCGGACGGACAGGGGCCAATTCACCCCTCCACTTT
TRBD2	many	TRBV20-1	TRBJ2-3	CSATPGGGADTQYF	TGCAGTGCTACCCCTGGCGGGGGGGCCGATACGCAGTATTTT
-	many	TRBV27	TRBJ1-5	CASSFSSGSNQPQHF	TGTGCCAGCAGTTTCTCGTCCGGGAGCAATCAGCCCCAGCATTTT
TRBD1	medium-sized	TRBV6-1	TRBJ1-2	CASQGTGLLFGYTF	TGTGCCAGCCAAGGGACAGGGCTTCTCTTTGGCTACACCTTC
-	few	TRBV20-1	TRBJ1-5	CSARGITGSNQPQHF	TGCAGTGCTAGGGGGATAACTGGTAGCAATCAGCCCCAGCATTTT
TRBD1	medium-sized	TRBV6-5	TRBJ2-1	CASSYGQGGHNEQFF	TGTGCCAGCAGTTACGGACAGGGAGGACACAATGAGCAGTTCTTC
-	medium-sized	TRBV7-9	TRBJ2-1	CASSLEGIHNEQFF	TGTGCCAGCAGCTTAGAGGGGATTCACAATGAGCAGTTCTTC
TRBD1	few	TRBV2	TRBJ2-7	CASSEGTGRHEQYF	TGTGCCAGCAGTGAAGGGACAGGGAGGCACGAGCAGTACTTC
-	many	TRBV30	TRBJ1-5	CAWSVGGEQPQHF	TGTGCCTGGAGTGTAGGGGGGGAACAGCCCCAGCATTTT
TRBD1	medium-sized	TRBV6-5	TRBJ1-1	CASNEQGGTEAFF	TGTGCCAGCAACGAACAGGGGGGGACTGAAGCTTTCTTT
-	medium-sized	TRBV28	TRBJ1-1	CASSSRAIEKYTEAFF	TGTGCCAGCAGTTCCCGGGCCATAGAAAAGTACACTGAAGCTTTCTTT
TRBD2	medium-sized	TRBV6-4	TRBJ2-1	CASSLRLASEQFF	TGTGCCAGCAGTCTCCGACTAGCTAGTGAGCAGTTCTTC
TRBD1	medium-sized	TRBV27	TRBJ2-5	CASARQGSIGGETQYF	TGTGCCAGCGCCCGACAGGGTTCGATTGGTGGAGAGACCCAGTACTTC
TRBD1	-	TRBV20-1	TRBJ2-1	CSVGQGYNEQFF	TGCAGTGTGGGACAGGGATACAATGAGCAGTTCTTC
TRBD2	-	TRBV5-1	TRBJ2-3	CASSLGTSGADTQYF	TGCGCCAGCAGCTTGGGGACTAGCGGGGCTGATACGCAGTATTTT
-	many	TRBV3-1	TRBJ1-1	CASSLPGRGTEAFF	TGTGCCAGCAGTCTCCCGGGACGGGGCACTGAAGCTTTCTTT
-	-	TRBV21-1	TRBJ2-5	CASSKDERTGEKFRETQYF	TGTGCCAGCAGCAAAGACGAAAGGACAGGGGAAAAATTTCGGGAGACCCAGTACTTC
TRBD1	-	TRBV18	TRBJ1-1	CASSGLPGQFPMNTEAFF	TGTGCCAGCTCAGGTCTACCGGGACAGTTTCCTATGAACACTGAAGCTTTCTTT
TRBD2	-	TRBV20-1	TRBJ2-7	CSAIVAGGYSYEQYF	TGCAGTGCCATCGTAGCGGGGGGGTACTCCTACGAGCAGTACTTC
-	medium-sized	TRBV6-6	TRBJ1-1	CASSYTHRTEAFF	TGTGCCAGCAGTTACACACACCGCACTGAAGCTTTCTTT
TRBD1	many	TRBV6-1	TRBJ2-2	CATSIGQGNTGELFF	TGTGCCACTTCGATCGGACAGGGGAACACCGGGGAGCTGTTTTTT
TRBD1	many	TRBV7-8	TRBJ1-5	CASSLSKGASQPQHF	TGTGCCAGCAGCTTATCCAAGGGGGCTAGTCAGCCCCAGCATTTT
-	many	TRBV12-3/TRBV12-4	TRBJ1-1	CASSLGPMVLNTEAFF	TGTGCCAGCAGTTTAGGGCCCATGGTTCTGAACACTGAAGCTTTCTTT
-	few	TRBV5-5	TRBJ2-5	CASSDGQSQETQYF	TGTGCCAGCAGCGATGGACAGTCGCAAGAGACCCAGTACTTC
TRBD2	few	TRBV7-9	TRBJ2-1	CASSLRGLAGEQFF	TGTGCCAGCAGCCTCCGTGGACTAGCGGGTGAGCAGTTCTTC
-	few	TRBV9	TRBJ2-3	CASSVAVFGGGTDTQYF	TGTGCCAGCAGCGTAGCTGTTTTTGGCGGGGGCACAGATACGCAGTATTTT
-	-	TRBV7-2	TRBJ1-2	CASSLGWGLDGYTF	TGTGCCAGCAGCTTAGGATGGGGGCTCGATGGCTACACCTTC
-	medium-sized	TRBV7-2	TRBJ1-5	CASSLDWRGNQPQHF	TGTGCCAGCAGCTTAGACTGGAGGGGCAATCAGCCCCAGCATTTT
-	-	TRBV5-1	TRBJ2-7	CASSLVGGYEQYF	TGCGCCAGCAGCTTGGTGGGGGGTTACGAGCAGTACTTC
-	-	TRBV27	TRBJ2-7	CASRRGAGRFEQYF	TGTGCCAGCAGACGGGGGGCAGGGCGATTCGAGCAGTACTTC